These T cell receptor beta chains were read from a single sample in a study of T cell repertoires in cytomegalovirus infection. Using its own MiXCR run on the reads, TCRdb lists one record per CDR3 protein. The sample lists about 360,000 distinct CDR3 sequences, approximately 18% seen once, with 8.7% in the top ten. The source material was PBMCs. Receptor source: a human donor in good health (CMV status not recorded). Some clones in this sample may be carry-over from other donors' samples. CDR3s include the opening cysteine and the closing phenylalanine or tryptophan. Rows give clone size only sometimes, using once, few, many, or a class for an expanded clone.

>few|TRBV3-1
CASSQRFGETQYF
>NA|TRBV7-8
CASRTTSGAGEQYF
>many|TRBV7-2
CASSRIRTSARGEQFF
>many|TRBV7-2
CASSPPWREKLFF
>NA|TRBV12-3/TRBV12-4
CASGGGGGEQYF
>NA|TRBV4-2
CASSQEGTSGGADTQYF
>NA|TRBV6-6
CASSYLTGDGGYTF
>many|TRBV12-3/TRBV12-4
CASSADRGINSPLHF
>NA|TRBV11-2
CACSHSGDGYTF
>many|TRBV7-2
CASSFGAGVSTDTQYF
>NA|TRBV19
CAKTGTEAFF
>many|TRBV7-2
CASSSNREMRETQYF
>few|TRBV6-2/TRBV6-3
CASSSHRQGTMNEQFF
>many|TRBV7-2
CASSQTGYEQYF
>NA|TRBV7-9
CASSRSRTGGETQYF
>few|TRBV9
CASSAGLAENTDTQYF
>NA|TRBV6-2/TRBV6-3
CASSLGQMDWPQHF
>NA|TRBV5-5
CASSLQLQRTYVYSWGYTF
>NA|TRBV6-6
CASSEGRVSGEQYF
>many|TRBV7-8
CASSLAGRGYEQYF
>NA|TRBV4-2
CASSQDLAGGYNEQFF
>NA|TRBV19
CASTPHPGQGAINYGYTF
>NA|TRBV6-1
CASSPNRFDQPQHF
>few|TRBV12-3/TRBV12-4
CASSFEGEAEGYTF
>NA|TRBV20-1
CSARVWGWNARTDTQYF
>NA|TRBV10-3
CATEPSGSYGYTF